The 8 T cell receptor beta chains in this list originate from one sample, sequenced in a study of T cells in Graves' hyperthyroidism and ophthalmopathy (dated by TCRdb to the late 2010s). The protocol used for the library was multiplex PCR. Sequencing used an Illumina HiSeq 2000. The TCR beta CDR3 regions were amplified from RNA transcripts. A first-round RT-PCR of the TCR CDR3 used the HTBI primer set with the Qiagen OneStep RT-PCR kit. TCRdb trimmed the raw reads at Q25, called clones with MiXCR and kept productive beta chains. When rows share a CDR3 protein, they turn into one entry using the most common DNA and genes. A total of 95,000 to 110,000 distinct CDR3 sequences appear in this sample, about a sixth of them only once. Under 45% of the sample comes from the top ten. The sequenced sample consisted of blood. These receptors were taken from a woman between 45 and 60 years old with Graves' hyperthyroidism.

This clonotype has ten or more counts. This chain connects TRBV28 to TRBJ2-3; D remains ambiguous. The CDR3 has 14 amino acids. The V end lost 6 bases, the J end lost 4 bases, and 14 bases lay between the germline ends. The germline gives CDR1 MDHEN, CDR2 SYDVKM. This chain's CDR3 is CASSDPQKPDTQYF. The CDR3 DNA sequence: TGTGCCAGCAGCGACCCCCAGAAGCCAGATACGCAGTATTTT. Combining the CDR3 with reference TRBV28 and TRBJ2-3 gives the whole variable domain DVKVTQSSRYLVKRTGEKVFLECVQDMDHENMFWYRQDPGLGLRLIYFSYDVKMKEKGDIPEGYSVSREKKERFSLILESASTNQTSMYLCASSDPQKPDTQYFGPGTRLTVL.

This clonotype came up many times. This chain connects TRBV7-9 to TRBJ2-7; possible D gene TRBD1, 7 bases. V was pared by 4 bases and J by 4 bases, with 17 bases between. This CDR3 has 15 residues. The V gene's germline CDR1 is SEHNR and CDR2 FQNEAQ (reference sequence). CDR3 amino acids: CASSSGLRGRYEQYF. Here the CDR3 DNA reads TGTGCCAGCAGCTCAGGCCTCAGGGGGAGGTACGAGCAGTACTTC.

This clonotype showed up many times. The V call is TRBV29-1, the J call TRBJ1-2, with 9 bases matching TRBD1. There are 13 residues in the CDR3. The ends lost 3 bases at V and 8 bases at J; junction bases unmatched: 7. The germline V gene encodes CDR1 SQVTM and CDR2 ANQGSEA. CDR3 sequence reads: CSVETGGMGGYTF. The DNA of the CDR3 is TGCAGCGTTGAGACAGGGGGAATGGGGGGCTACACCTTC.

This clonotype was counted many times. The rearrangement joins TRBV11-2 to TRBJ2-3, with 12 positions matching TRBD2. This CDR3 is built from 16 residues. The V gene's germline CDR1 is SGHAT and CDR2 FQNNGV. The V segment lost 4 bases and the J segment 5 bases; nucleotides outside the gene matches: 7. The CDR3 DNA reads TGTGCCAGCAGCTCGGAGACTAGCGGGAGTGTAGATACGCAGTATTTT. Protein product: CASSSETSGSVDTQYF.

This clonotype was seen at least ten times. The chain recombines TRBV7-3 with TRBJ2-3, with TRBD1 matching over 9 bases. The CDR3 runs to 15 residues. Per germline, CDR1 SGHTA and CDR2 FQGTGA. The junction had 7 bases not matched to a gene; V was cut back by 4 bases and J by 5 bases. DNA of the CDR3: TGTGCCAGCAGCTCAACACAGGGGGCCGTAGATACGCAGTATTTT. It codes for CASSSTQGAVDTQYF.

This clonotype was counted ten times or more. The V and J genes are TRBV6-1 and TRBJ1-5, with 7 bases that match TRBD1. The trim removed 11 bases at V and 7 bases at J, leaving 11 bases unmatched. This CDR3 region has 13 residues. Per the germline V gene, CDR1 is MNHNS and CDR2 is SASEGT. For the CDR3, the DNA is TGTGCCTCCTCTCCCACAGGGGTCCAGCCCCAGCATTTT. Encoded protein: CASSPTGVQPQHF.

This clonotype turned up a few times. The genes are TRBV28 and TRBJ2-7; 10 nucleotides match TRBD2. This CDR3 has 14 residues. Trimming cost V 10 bases and J 3 bases; bases outside gene matches: 9. In germline, CDR1 is MDHEN, CDR2 SYDVKM. Written as DNA, the CDR3 is TGTGCCACCAAGGGCGGACTAGCGGACTACGAGCAGTACTTC. Amino acid sequence: CATKGGLADYEQYF.

The chain employs TRBV28 and TRBJ1-5; the D is unclear. CDR1 and CDR2 from the germline V gene are MDHEN and SYDVKM. With 6 bases removed from V and 5 bases from J, the gap between germline ends came to 17 bases. The CDR3 has 15 residues. CDR3 in DNA: TGTGCCAGCAGCAGCCTGATGAGACTCCATCAGCCCCAGCATTTT. Its translation: CASSSLMRLHQPQHF.